The T cell receptor beta chain under discussion was sequenced for a study of memory CD4+ T cells and cytomegalovirus serostatus. The sort gate was single viable CD3+CD4+CD8-CD45RO+ cells for memory CD4+ T cells. Libraries were prepared by immunoSEQ multiplex PCR; TCRdb keeps only in-frame clonotypes and omits some of them. The sample yields around 60,000 clones, approximately 78% seen once. Germline loops: CDR1 MNHNY, CDR2 SVGAGI (reference sequence). The CDR3 is made up of 12 amino acids. The ends were cut back, 6 bases at V and 7 bases at J, with 7 bases in the middle. What was sequenced was memory CD4+ T cells from blood. This clonotype originated in an adult in good health and CMV-seronegative. The chain links TRBV6-6 to TRBJ1-6; no clear D gene. CDR3 coding DNA: TGTGCCAGCAGCCGAACCAATTCACCCCTCCACTTT. This sequence encodes CASSRTNSPLHF.